A single sample is the source of the 12 T cell receptor beta chains below, sequenced in a study of CD8 T cells in ankylosing spondylitis (dated by TCRdb to 2016 to 2017). Library prep was done by 5' RACE. Instrument on record: Illumina HiSeq 2500. TCRdb reanalyzed the raw reads on its own, using fastp at Q25 for trimming and MiXCR for clone calling, and kept in-frame beta chains. Every distinct CDR3 protein forms one entry, paired with its most common genes and DNA. The sample table lists a few hundred thousand distinct CDR3 sequences, around 10% of them with a count of one. The top ten clones comprise 9.1% of the sample. The sequencing sample was made of blood, either unsorted or a sorted T cell fraction (not recorded which). These receptors were taken from a female donor with ankylosing spondylitis or in good health (not recorded which).

The chain couples TRBV10-3 to TRBJ2-3; unclear D gene. V dropped 4 bases and J dropped 0 bases, with 5 bases sitting between them. Germline V gene lookup returns CDR1 ENHRY and CDR2 SYGVKD. This CDR3 region has 13 residues. The CDR3 region has the DNA TGTGCCATCAGTGGCGTCAGCACAGATACGCAGTATTTT. This encodes CAISGVSTDTQYF.

This clonotype was observed many times. The J gene is TRBJ1-1, the V gene TRBV5-8; D not resolved. This CDR3 comprises 14 residues. Trimming cost V 4 bases and J 0 bases, with 10 bases left between them. From germline, CDR1 is SGHTS and CDR2 YDEGEE. DNA for the CDR3: TGTGCCAGCAGCCTACGACGGATGAACACTGAAGCTTTCTTT. It translates to CASSLRRMNTEAFF.

This clonotype was detected many times. J is TRBJ1-4 and V is TRBV20-1; D unclear. The CDR3 has 13 amino acids. Deletions cut 6 bases from V and 5 bases from J, with 13 bases between. The germline gives CDR1 DFQATT, CDR2 SNEGSKA (reference sequence). For the CDR3, the DNA is TGCAGTGCGTTCCGAACTTCGAATGAAAAACTGTTTTTT. Translated: CSAFRTSNEKLFF.

V is TRBV5-1 and J is TRBJ2-5; D gene uncertain. Germline CDR1 SGHRS, CDR2 YFSETQ. The V end was cut by 4 bases, the J end by 1 base, with 11 bases between. The CDR3 has 14 residues. CDR3 protein: CASSPSASQETQYF. DNA for the CDR3: TGCGCCAGCAGCCCGTCAGCTAGCCAAGAGACCCAGTACTTC.

This clonotype was picked up a small number of times. This chain links TRBV2 with TRBJ2-1; maybe TRBD1 (5 bases). CDR1 SNHLY and CDR2 FYNNEI come from the germline V gene. Trimming cost V 3 bases and J 9 bases, with 12 bases left between them. The CDR3 spans 13 residues. The CDR3 DNA is TGTGCCAGCAGTGATGTTCTAAGGGGTGAGCAGTTCTTC. Its protein product is CASSDVLRGEQFF.

The chain recombines TRBV28 with TRBJ2-7, with 9 positions matching TRBD1. The CDR3 extends over 14 amino acids. The V segment lost 5 bases and the J segment 3 bases; nucleotides outside the gene matches: 5. CDR1 MDHEN and CDR2 SYDVKM come from the germline V gene. This chain's CDR3 is CASSLTGGFYEQYF. The CDR3 coding sequence is TGTGCCAGCAGTCTGACAGGGGGGTTCTACGAGCAGTACTTC.

V gene TRBV7-2 combines with J gene TRBJ1-1; D is unclear. The CDR3 is made up of 14 amino acids. Trimming shortened V by 0 bases and J by 4 bases, and 9 bases separated the two germline ends. CDR1 SGHTA and CDR2 FQGNSA come from the germline V gene. Here the CDR3 reads CASSLALRATEAFF. The CDR3 coding sequence is TGTGCCAGCAGCTTAGCGCTTCGGGCCACTGAAGCTTTCTTT.

This clonotype was detected ten times or more. The chain is built from TRBV20-1 and TRBJ2-1; 9 positions match TRBD1. The CDR3 extends over 20 amino acids. CDR1 and CDR2 from the germline V gene are DFQATT and SNEGSKA (reference sequence). Germline trimming cut 3 bases from V and 1 base from J; bases unmatched to any gene: 19. The CDR3 loop is CSARGQGPPSARRSYNEQFF. Here the CDR3 DNA reads TGCAGTGCTAGGGGACAGGGTCCCCCTAGTGCGAGACGGTCCTACAATGAGCAGTTCTTC.

In its sample, this clonotype was seen many times. The chain links TRBV20-1 to TRBJ1-2; the match to TRBD1 covers 7 bases. This CDR3 comprises 12 residues. Germline V gene data show CDR1 as DFQATT and CDR2 as SNEGSKA (reference sequence). With V trimmed by 6 bases and J by 2 bases, 3 bases remained unmatched. CDR3 bases: TGCAGTGCCAGACAGGGAAACTATGGCTACACCTTC. As protein: CSARQGNYGYTF.

The sample holds many counts of this clonotype. The chain joins TRBV11-2 to TRBJ2-1, with 7 bases matching TRBD2. The CDR3 runs to 16 residues. J lost 4 bases, V lost 6 bases, and 12 bases had no gene match. The V gene's germline CDR1 is SGHAT and CDR2 FQNNGV. CDR3 DNA: TGTGCCAGCAGTAAAGACCGGGCTAGCGGATACAATGAGCAGTTCTTC. Amino acids: CASSKDRASGYNEQFF. Full variable domain (missing parts from reference TRBV11-2 and TRBJ2-1): EAGVAQSPRYKIIEKRQSVAFWCNPISGHATLYWYQQILGQGPKLLIQFQNNGVVDDSQLPKDRFSAERLKGVDSTLKIQPAKLEDSAVYLCASSKDRASGYNEQFFGPGTRLTVL.

To note about this clonotype: This sequence may be a read error, since a much larger clone differs from it by one base. J is TRBJ2-4 and V is TRBV12-3 or TRBV12-4; 7 bases are a match to TRBD1. The CDR3 contains 15 residues. The CDR3, as DNA: TGTGCCAGCAGAGGACAGGCACCGGGCAAAAACATTCGGTACTTC. This gives the protein CASRGQAPGKNIRYF.

This clonotype came up many times. The gene calls are TRBV6-1 and TRBJ2-1, with 8 bases that match TRBD2. The ends lost 6 bases at V and 13 bases at J; junction bases unmatched: 11. CDR1 MNHNS and CDR2 SASEGT come from the germline V gene. This CDR3 region has 13 residues. CDR3 bases: TGTGCCAGCAGGGACCGGGGGGGACCCCTCCAGTTCTTC. Its protein is CASRDRGGPLQFF.